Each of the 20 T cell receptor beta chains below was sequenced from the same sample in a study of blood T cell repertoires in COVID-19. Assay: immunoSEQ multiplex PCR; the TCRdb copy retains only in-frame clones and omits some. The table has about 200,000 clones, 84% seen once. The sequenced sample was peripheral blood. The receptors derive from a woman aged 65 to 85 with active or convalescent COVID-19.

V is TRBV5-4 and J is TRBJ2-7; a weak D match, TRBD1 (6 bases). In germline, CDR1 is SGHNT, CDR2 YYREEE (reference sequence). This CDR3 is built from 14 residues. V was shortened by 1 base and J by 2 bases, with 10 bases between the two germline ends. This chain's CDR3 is CASSLTGRPYEQYF. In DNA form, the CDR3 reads TGTGCCAGCAGCTTGACAGGGCGCCCCTACGAGCAGTACTTC.

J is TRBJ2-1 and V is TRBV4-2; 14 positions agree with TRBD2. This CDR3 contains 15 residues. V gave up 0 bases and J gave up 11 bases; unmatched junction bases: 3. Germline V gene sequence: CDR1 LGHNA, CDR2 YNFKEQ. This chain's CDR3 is CASSQEGTSGRKQFF. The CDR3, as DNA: TGTGCCAGCAGCCAAGAGGGGACTAGCGGGAGAAAGCAGTTCTTC.

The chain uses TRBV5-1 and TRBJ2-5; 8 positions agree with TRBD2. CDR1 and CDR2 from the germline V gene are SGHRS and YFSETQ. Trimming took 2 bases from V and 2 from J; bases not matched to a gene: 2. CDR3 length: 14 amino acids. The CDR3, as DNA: TGCGCCAGCAGCTTAATAGCGGGGCAAGAGACCCAGTACTTC. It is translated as CASSLIAGQETQYF.

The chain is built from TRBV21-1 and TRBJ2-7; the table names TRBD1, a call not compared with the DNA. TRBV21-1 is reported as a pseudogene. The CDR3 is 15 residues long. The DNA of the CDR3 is TGTGCCGGAAAGGCAGCTGGGGGCGTATGGAACGAGCAGTACTTC. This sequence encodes CAGKAAGGVWNEQYF.

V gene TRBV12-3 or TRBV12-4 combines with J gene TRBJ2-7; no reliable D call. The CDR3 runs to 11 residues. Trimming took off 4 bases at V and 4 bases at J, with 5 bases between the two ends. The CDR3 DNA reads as TGTGCCAGCAGTTCTAGTTACGAGCAGTACTTC. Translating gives CASSSSYEQYF.

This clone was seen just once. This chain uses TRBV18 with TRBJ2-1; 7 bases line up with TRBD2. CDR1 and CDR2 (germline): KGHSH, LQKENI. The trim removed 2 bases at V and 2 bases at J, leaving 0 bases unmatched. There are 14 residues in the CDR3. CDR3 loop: CASSPGRAYNEQFF. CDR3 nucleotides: TGTGCCAGCTCACCAGGGAGGGCCTACAATGAGCAGTTCTTC.

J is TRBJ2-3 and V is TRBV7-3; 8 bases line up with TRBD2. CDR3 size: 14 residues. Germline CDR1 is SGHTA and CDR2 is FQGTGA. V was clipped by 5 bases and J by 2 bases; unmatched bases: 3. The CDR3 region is CASSMRGDTDTQYF. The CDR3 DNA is TGTGCCAGCAGCATGCGGGGGGACACAGATACGCAGTATTTT.

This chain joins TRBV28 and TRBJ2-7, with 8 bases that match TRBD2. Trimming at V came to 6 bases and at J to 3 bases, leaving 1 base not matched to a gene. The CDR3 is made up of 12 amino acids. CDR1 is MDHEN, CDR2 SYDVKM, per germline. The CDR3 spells CASSTSGYEQYF. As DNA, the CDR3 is TGTGCCAGCAGCACTAGCGGCTACGAGCAGTACTTC. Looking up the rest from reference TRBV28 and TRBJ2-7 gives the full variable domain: DVKVTQSSRYLVKRTGEKVFLECVQDMDHENMFWYRQDPGLGLRLIYFSYDVKMKEKGDIPEGYSVSREKKERFSLILESASTNQTSMYLCASSTSGYEQYFGPGTRLTVT.

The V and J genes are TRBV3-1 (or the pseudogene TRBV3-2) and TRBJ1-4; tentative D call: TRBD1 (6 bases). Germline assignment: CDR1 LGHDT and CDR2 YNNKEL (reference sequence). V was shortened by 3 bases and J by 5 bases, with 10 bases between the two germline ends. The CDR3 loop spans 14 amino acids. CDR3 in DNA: TGTGCCAGCAGCCACAGAGGACAGAATGAAAAACTGTTTTTT. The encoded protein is CASSHRGQNEKLFF.

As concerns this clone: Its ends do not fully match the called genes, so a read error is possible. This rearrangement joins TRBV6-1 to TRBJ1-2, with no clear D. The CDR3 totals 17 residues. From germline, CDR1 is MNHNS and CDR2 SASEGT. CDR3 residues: CATSEKRGSRPNYGYTF. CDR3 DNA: TGTGCCACCAGTGAAAAAAGAGGGAGCAGGCCTAACTATGGCTACACCTTC.

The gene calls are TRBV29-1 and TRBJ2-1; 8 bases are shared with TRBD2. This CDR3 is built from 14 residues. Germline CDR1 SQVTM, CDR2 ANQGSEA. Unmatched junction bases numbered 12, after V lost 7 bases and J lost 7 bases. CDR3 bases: TGCAGCGCGAACGGGAGGGCCAATACAAATGAGCAGTTCTTC. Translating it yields CSANGRANTNEQFF.

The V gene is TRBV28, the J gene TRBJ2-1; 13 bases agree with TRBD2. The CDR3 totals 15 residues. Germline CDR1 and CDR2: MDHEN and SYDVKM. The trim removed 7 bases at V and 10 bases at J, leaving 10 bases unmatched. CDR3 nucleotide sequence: TGTGCCAGCAAGACTTCCGGGACTAGCGGGAAGGAGCAGTTCTTC. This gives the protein CASKTSGTSGKEQFF.

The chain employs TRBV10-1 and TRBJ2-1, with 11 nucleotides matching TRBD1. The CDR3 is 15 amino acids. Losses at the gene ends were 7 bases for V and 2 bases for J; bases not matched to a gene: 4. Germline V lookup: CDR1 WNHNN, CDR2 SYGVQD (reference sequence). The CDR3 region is CASTPGQGAYNEQFF. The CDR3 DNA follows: TGCGCCAGCACCCCGGGACAGGGGGCCTACAATGAGCAGTTCTTC.

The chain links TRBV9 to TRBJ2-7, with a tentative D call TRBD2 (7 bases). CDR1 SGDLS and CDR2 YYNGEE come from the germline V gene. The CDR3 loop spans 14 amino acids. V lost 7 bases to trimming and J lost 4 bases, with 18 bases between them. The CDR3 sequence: CASSPEAGQYEQYF. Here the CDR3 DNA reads TGTGCCAGCTCCCCAGAAGCGGGACAATACGAGCAGTACTTC.

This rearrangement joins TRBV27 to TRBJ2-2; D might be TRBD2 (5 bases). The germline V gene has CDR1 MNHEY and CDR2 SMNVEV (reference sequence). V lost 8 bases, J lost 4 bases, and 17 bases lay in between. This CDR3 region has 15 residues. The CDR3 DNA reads TGTGCCAGCTCCGGGATGGTTTTCGGCACCGGGGAGCTGTTTTTT. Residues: CASSGMVFGTGELFF.

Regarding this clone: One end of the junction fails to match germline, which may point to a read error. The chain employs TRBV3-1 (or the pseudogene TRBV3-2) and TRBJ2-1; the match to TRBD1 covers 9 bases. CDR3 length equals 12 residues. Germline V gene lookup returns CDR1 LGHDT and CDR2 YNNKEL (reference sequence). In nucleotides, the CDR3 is TGTGCCAGCAGCCAAGGAGGGACAGGGATCCTCTTC. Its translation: CASSQGGTGILF.

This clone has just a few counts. The CDR3 bases are TGTGCCAGCAGCCCTAGCGGGATAAGATCAGAGACCCAGTACTTC. It codes for CASSPSGIRSETQYF. V is TRBV7-2 and J is TRBJ2-5; TRBD2 aligns across 9 bases. The CDR3 consists of 15 residues. Trimming cost V 5 bases and J 4 bases; bases outside gene matches: 8. Germline V gene data show CDR1 as SGHTA and CDR2 as FQGNSA.

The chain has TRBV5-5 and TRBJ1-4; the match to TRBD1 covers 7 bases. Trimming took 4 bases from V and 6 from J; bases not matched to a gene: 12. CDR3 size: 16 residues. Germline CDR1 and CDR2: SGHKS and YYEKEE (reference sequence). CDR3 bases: TGTGCCAGCAGCCTAGGGACAGTTAGTCTCTATGAAAAACTGTTTTTT. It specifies CASSLGTVSLYEKLFF.

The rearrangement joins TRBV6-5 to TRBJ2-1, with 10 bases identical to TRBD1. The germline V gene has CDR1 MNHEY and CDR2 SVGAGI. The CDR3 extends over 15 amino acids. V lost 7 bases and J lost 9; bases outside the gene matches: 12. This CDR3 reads CASMPAGTGASEQFF. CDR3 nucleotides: TGTGCCAGCATGCCAGCCGGGACAGGGGCTTCTGAGCAGTTCTTC.

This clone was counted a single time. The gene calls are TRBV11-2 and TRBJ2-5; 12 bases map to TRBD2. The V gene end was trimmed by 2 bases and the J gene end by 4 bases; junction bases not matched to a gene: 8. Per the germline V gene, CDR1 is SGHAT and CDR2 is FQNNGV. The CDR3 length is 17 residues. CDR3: CASSLRLAGVGGETQYF. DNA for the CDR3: TGTGCCAGCAGCTTACGACTAGCGGGAGTGGGGGGAGAGACCCAGTACTTC.